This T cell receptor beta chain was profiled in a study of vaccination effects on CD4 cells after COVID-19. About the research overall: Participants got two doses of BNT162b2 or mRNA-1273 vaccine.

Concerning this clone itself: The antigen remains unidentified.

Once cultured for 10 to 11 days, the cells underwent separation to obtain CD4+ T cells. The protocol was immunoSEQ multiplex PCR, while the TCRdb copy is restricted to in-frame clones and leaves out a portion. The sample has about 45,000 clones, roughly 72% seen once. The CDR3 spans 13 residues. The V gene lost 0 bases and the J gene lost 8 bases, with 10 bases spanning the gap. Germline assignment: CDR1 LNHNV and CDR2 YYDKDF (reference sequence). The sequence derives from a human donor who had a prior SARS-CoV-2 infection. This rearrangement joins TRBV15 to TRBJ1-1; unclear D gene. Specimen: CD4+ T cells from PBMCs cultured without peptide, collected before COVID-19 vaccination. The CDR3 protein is CATSRDLLREAFF. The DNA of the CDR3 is TGTGCCACCAGCAGAGATCTATTGCGAGAAGCTTTCTTT.